A selection of T cell receptor beta chains follows, all from one sample in a study of Graves' ophthalmopathy and Graves' hyperthyroidism. TCRdb analysed the multiplex PCR reads with MiXCR anew, one entry per CDR3 protein. The data contain about 1.2 million distinct CDR3 sequences, about two fifths of them singletons. Sequencing was carried out using peripheral blood or thyroid tissue (not recorded which). Source of these receptors: an adult man with Graves' hyperthyroidism. Both conserved end residues are part of each CDR3. A D gene is named only where the DNA matches it firmly. The size of a clone is reported for some rows only, either as once, few or many, or as a class for expanded clones.

CDR3 protein	CDR3 DNA	D gene	clone size	V gene	J gene	CDR3 length
CATNSASGTGELFF	TGTGCCACCAATTCGGCTAGCGGCACCGGGGAGCTGTTTTTT	TRBD2	many	TRBV24-1	TRBJ2-2	14
CASSQDLTRTYEQYF	TGCGCCAGCAGCCAAGATCTGACCCGAACCTACGAGCAGTACTTC	NA	NA	TRBV4-3	TRBJ2-7	15
CASSPPDRVYNSPQHF	TGTGCCAGCAGCCCGCCGGACAGGGTGTATAATTCACCCCAGCATTTT	TRBD1	once	TRBV9	TRBJ1-5	16
CASSPHLSTWGGGYTF	TGTGCCAGCAGCCCTCACCTCTCGACTTGGGGTGGGGGCTACACCTTC	NA	many	TRBV6-6	TRBJ1-2	16
CASSEPGDREFYTIYF	TGCGCCAGCAGTGAGCCGGGCGACAGGGAGTTTTACACCATATATTTT	TRBD1	few	TRBV10-2	TRBJ1-3	16
CSARGDREHQPQHF	TGCAGTGCTAGAGGGGACAGGGAGCATCAGCCCCAGCATTTT	TRBD1	many	TRBV20-1	TRBJ1-5	14
CASSRQDSLGGGKTEHF	TGCGCCAGCAGTAGGCAGGACAGTTTGGGAGGCGGAAAAACCGAACATTTT	NA	NA	TRBV5-1	TRBJ1-4	17
CASSGTGDNVLTF	TGTGCCAGCAGTGGGACAGGAGACAACGTCCTGACTTTC	TRBD1	few	TRBV12-3/TRBV12-4	TRBJ2-6	13
CASSSAVLANFPYEQYF	TGTGCCAGCAGTTCCGCGGTGTTGGCCAATTTCCCCTACGAGCAGTACTTC	NA	NA	TRBV11-1	TRBJ2-7	17
CATSSRGGPTSGAYEQYF	TGTGCCACCAGCAGTCGCGGGGGACCGACTAGCGGCGCCTACGAGCAGTACTTC	TRBD2	NA	TRBV15	TRBJ2-7	18
CASSSDRISSYNSPLHF	TGCGCCAGCAGCTCGGACAGGATTAGCTCCTATAATTCACCCCTCCACTTT	TRBD1	NA	TRBV5-1	TRBJ1-6	17
CAISDSSQGAWEQYF	TGTGCCATCAGTGACTCGTCCCAGGGGGCTTGGGAGCAGTACTTC	TRBD1	NA	TRBV10-3	TRBJ2-7	15
CASSYSTWQPQHF	TGTGCCAGCAGTTACTCGACTTGGCAGCCCCAGCATTTT	NA	many	TRBV6-6	TRBJ1-5	13
CASSGPSSGNTIYF	TGTGCCAGCAGCGGACCGAGCTCTGGAAACACCATATATTTT	NA	few	TRBV9	TRBJ1-3	14
CASSLLRGTSGGYEQYF	TGTGCCAGCAGCTTACTACGGGGTACTAGCGGGGGCTACGAGCAGTACTTC	TRBD2	many	TRBV7-9	TRBJ2-7	17
CASSDLKEPDMDQNEQYF	TGTGCCAGCAGTGATCTTAAAGAACCGGACATGGACCAGAACGAGCAGTACTTC	NA	many	TRBV25-1	TRBJ2-7	18
CASRLGLADYEQYF	TGTGCCAGCAGACTGGGACTAGCGGACTACGAGCAGTACTTC	TRBD2	NA	TRBV6-5	TRBJ2-7	14
CASSSSPGTAYGNTIYF	TGTGCCAGCAGCTCCTCCCCCGGGACAGCCTATGGAAACACCATATATTTT	TRBD1	NA	TRBV11-2	TRBJ1-3	17
CASRIQGNQPQHF	TGTGCCAGCAGAATACAGGGCAATCAGCCCCAGCATTTT	NA	NA	TRBV28	TRBJ1-5	13
CASMTDSYEQYF	TGTGCCAGCATGACCGACAGCTACGAGCAGTACTTC	NA	NA	TRBV2	TRBJ2-7	12
CATSKDTSVAFF	TGTGCCACCAGCAAAGACACTTCCGTAGCTTTCTTT	NA	many	TRBV15	TRBJ1-1	12
CATSRDRRQYNTEAFF	TGTGCCACCAGCAGAGATCGCCGACAGTATAACACTGAAGCTTTCTTT	NA	NA	TRBV15	TRBJ1-1	16
CASSYSPRTGITEAFF	TGTGCCAGCAGTTACAGCCCCCGAACAGGGATCACTGAAGCTTTCTTT	NA	NA	TRBV13	TRBJ1-1	16
CASSSDRGLQPQHF	TGTGCCAGCAGCTCGGACAGGGGTTTGCAGCCCCAGCATTTT	TRBD1	many	TRBV5-5	TRBJ1-5	14
CSASRVAGAQPQHF	TGCAGTGCAAGCCGGGTGGCAGGGGCTCAGCCCCAGCATTTT	NA	NA	TRBV20-1	TRBJ1-5	14
CSATRGYRNSPLHF	TGCAGTGCTACCCGAGGTTACAGGAATTCACCCCTCCACTTT	NA	many	TRBV20-1	TRBJ1-6	14
CASSTLQRGGRGTQYF	TGTGCCAGCAGCACCCTCCAGCGGGGGGGCCGGGGGACCCAGTACTTC	TRBD2	many	TRBV7-2	TRBJ2-5	16
CASRRDSGTGSNQHF	TGTGCCAGTAGACGCGATTCCGGGACCGGTAGCAATCAGCATTTT	NA	NA	TRBV19	TRBJ1-5	15
CASSLSFGGQYF	TGTGCCAGCAGCTTATCCTTCGGCGGGCAGTACTTC	NA	NA	TRBV11-2	TRBJ2-7	12
CATSRDPSGTRETQYF	TGTGCCACCAGCAGAGATCCTAGCGGGACCCGGGAGACCCAGTACTTC	TRBD2	once	TRBV15	TRBJ2-5	16
CASSPLRTGRFYEQYF	TGCGCCAGCAGCCCCCTTAGGACAGGTCGTTTCTACGAGCAGTACTTC	TRBD1	few	TRBV7-2	TRBJ2-7	16
CATSDRVGGNQPQHF	TGTGCCACCAGTGATAGGGTCGGGGGCAATCAGCCCCAGCATTTT	NA	NA	TRBV24-1	TRBJ1-5	15
CASRRLAGVSYEQYF	TGCGCCAGCAGGCGGCTAGCGGGAGTTTCCTACGAGCAGTACTTC	TRBD2	NA	TRBV5-1	TRBJ2-7	15